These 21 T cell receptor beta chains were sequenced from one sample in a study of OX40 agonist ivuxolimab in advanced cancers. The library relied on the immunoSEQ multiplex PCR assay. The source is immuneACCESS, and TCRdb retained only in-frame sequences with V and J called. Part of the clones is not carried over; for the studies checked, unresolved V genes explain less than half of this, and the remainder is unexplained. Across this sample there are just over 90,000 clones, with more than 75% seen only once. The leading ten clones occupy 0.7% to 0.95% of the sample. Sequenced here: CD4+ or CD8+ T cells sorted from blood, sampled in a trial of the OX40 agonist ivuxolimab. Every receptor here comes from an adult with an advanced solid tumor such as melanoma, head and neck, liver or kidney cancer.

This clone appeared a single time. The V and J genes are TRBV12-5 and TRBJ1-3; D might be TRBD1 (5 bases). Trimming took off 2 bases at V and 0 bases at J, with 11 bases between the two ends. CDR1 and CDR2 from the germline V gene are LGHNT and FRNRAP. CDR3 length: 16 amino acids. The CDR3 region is CASGLWVGVSGNTIYF. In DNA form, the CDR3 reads TGTGCTAGTGGTTTGTGGGTAGGGGTCTCTGGAAACACCATATATTTT.

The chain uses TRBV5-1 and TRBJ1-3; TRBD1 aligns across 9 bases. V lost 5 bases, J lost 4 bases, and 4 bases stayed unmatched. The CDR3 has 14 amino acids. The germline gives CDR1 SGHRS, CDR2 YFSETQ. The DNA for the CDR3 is TGCGCCAGCAGACAGGGGGCGGACGGAAACACCATATATTTT. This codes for CASRQGADGNTIYF.

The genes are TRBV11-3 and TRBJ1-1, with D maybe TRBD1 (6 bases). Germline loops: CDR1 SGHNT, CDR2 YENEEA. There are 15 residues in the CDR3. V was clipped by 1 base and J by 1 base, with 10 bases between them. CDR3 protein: CASSLGGTQNTEAFF. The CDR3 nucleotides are TGTGCCAGCAGCTTAGGCGGGACACAGAACACTGAAGCTTTCTTT.

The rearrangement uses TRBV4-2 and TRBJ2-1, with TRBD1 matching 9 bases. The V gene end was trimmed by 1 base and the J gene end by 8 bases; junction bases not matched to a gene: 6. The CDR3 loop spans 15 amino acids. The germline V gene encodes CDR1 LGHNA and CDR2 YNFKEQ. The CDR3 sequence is CASSQVGTGRDEQFF. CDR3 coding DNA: TGTGCCAGCAGCCAAGTCGGGACAGGGCGGGATGAGCAGTTCTTC.

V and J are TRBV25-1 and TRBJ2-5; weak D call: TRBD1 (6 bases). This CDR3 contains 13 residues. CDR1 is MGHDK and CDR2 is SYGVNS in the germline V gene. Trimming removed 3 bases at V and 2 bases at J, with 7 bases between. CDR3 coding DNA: TGTGCCAGCAGTGACAGGGGACAAGAGACCCAGTACTTC. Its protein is CASSDRGQETQYF.

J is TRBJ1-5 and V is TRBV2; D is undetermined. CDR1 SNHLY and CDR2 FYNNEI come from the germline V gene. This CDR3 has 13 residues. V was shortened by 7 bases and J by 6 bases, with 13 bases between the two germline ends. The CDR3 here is CASTGQVRQPQHF. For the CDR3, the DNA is TGTGCCAGCACCGGGCAGGTCCGTCAGCCCCAGCATTTT. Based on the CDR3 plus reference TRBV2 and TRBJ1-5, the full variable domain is EPEVTQTPSHQVTQMGQEVILRCVPISNHLYFYWYRQILGQKVEFLVSFYNNEISEKSEIFDDQFSVERPDGSNFTLKIRSTKLEDSAMYFCASTGQVRQPQHFGDGTRLSIL.

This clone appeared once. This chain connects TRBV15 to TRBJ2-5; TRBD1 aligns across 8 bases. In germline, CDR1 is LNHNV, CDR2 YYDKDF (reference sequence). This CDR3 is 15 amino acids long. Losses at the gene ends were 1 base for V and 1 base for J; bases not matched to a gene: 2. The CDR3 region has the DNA TGTGCCACCAGCAGAGGGGGGACAGGCCAAGAGACCCAGTACTTC. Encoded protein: CATSRGGTGQETQYF.

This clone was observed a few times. The CDR3 loop is CASSPFPPGAQETQYF. The CDR3 bases are TGTGCCAGCAGCCCTTTCCCCCCCGGGGCCCAAGAGACCCAGTACTTC. The chain recombines TRBV11-2 with TRBJ2-5, with D perhaps being TRBD1 or TRBD2 (5 bases each). Germline-derived CDR1 and CDR2 are SGHAT and FQNNGV. The CDR3 runs 16 residues. V was trimmed by 5 bases and J by 1 base, leaving 17 bases between them.

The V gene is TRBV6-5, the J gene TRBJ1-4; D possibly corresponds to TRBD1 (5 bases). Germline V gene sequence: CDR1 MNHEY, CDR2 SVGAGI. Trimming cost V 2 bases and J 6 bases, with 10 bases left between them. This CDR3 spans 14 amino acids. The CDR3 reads CASSYGTRDEKLFF. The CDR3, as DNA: TGTGCCAGCAGTTACGGTACCAGGGATGAAAAACTGTTTTTT.

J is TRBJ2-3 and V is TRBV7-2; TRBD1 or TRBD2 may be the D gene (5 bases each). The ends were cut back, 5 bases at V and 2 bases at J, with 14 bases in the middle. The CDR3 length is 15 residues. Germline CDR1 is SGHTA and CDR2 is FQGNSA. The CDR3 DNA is TGTGCCAGCAGCCGGGACGGCCTGACCACAGATACGCAGTATTTT. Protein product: CASSRDGLTTDTQYF.

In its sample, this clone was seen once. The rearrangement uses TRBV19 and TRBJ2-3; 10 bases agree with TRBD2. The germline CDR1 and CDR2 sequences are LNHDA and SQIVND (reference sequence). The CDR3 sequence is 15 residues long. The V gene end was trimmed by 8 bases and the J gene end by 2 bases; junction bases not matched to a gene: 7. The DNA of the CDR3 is TGTGCCAGTTTAGACCTAGCGGGAGACACAGATACGCAGTATTTT. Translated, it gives CASLDLAGDTDTQYF.

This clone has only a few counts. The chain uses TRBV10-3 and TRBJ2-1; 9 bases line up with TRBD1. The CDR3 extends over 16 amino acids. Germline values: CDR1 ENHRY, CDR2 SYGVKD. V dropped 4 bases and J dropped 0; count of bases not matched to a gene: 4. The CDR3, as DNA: TGTGCCATCAGTGGGGGACAGGGTGACTCCTACAATGAGCAGTTCTTC. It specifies CAISGGQGDSYNEQFF.

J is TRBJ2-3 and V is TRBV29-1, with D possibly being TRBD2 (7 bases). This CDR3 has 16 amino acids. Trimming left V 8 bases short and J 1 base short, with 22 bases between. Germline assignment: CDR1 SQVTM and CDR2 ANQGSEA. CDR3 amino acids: CSLIRGGAVGTDTQYF. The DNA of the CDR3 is TGCAGCCTTATTCGCGGGGGCGCGGTAGGCACAGATACGCAGTATTTT.

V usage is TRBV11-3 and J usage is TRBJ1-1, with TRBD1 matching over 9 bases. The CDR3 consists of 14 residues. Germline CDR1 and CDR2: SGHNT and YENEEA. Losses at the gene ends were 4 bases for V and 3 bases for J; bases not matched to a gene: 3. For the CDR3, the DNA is TGTGCCAGCAGCTACAGGGGGCGCGACACTGAAGCTTTCTTT. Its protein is CASSYRGRDTEAFF.

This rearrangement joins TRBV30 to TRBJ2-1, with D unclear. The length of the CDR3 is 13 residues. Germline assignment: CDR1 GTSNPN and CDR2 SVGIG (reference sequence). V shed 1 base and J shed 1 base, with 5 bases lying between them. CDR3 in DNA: TGTGCCTGGAGTGAGGGATCCTACAATGAGCAGTTCTTC. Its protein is CAWSEGSYNEQFF.

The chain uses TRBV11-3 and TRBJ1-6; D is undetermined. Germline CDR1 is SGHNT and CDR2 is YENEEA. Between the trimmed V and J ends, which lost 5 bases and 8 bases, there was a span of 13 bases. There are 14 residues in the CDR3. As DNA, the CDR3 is TGTGCCAGCAGCATAGGCCAGAGGGATTCACCCCTCCACTTT. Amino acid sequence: CASSIGQRDSPLHF.

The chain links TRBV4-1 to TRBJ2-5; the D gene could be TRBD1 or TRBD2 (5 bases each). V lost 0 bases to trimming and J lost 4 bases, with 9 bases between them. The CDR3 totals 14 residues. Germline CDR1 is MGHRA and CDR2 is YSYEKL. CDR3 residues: CASSQDKGTETQYF. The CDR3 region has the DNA TGCGCCAGCAGCCAAGATAAAGGGACAGAGACCCAGTACTTC.

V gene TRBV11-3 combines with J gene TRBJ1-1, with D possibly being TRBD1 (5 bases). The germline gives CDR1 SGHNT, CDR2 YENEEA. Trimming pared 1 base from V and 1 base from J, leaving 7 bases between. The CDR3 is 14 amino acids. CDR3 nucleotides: TGTGCCAGCAGCTTAGCGGGGACGAACACTGAAGCTTTCTTT. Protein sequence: CASSLAGTNTEAFF. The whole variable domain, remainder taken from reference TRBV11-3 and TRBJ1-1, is EAGVVQSPRYKIIEKKQPVAFWCNPISGHNTLYWYLQNLGQGPELLIRYENEEAVDDSQLPKDRFSAERLKGVDSTLKIQPAELGDSAVYLCASSLAGTNTEAFFGQGTRLTVV.

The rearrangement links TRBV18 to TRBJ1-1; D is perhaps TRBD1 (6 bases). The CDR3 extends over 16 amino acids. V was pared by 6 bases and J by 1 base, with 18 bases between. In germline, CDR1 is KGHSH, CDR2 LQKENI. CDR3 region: CASSLGTPRTNTEAFF. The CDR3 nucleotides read TGTGCCAGCTCCCTTGGGACACCGCGAACGAACACTGAAGCTTTCTTT.

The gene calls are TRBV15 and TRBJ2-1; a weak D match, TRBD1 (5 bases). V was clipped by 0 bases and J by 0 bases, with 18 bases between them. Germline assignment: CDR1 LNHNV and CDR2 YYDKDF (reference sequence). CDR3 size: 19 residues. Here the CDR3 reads CATSRDQGAIPISYNEQFF. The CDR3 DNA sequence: TGTGCCACCAGCAGAGATCAAGGGGCCATACCCATCTCCTACAATGAGCAGTTCTTC.

CDR3 sequence reads: CASSLSTNQETQYF. CDR3 nucleotides: TGTGCCAGCAGTTTGTCCACGAACCAAGAGACCCAGTACTTC. The genes are TRBV28 and TRBJ2-5; no firm D call. V lost 3 bases, J lost 0 bases, and 8 bases lay in between. Germline loops: CDR1 MDHEN, CDR2 SYDVKM. The CDR3 loop spans 14 amino acids.